This T cell receptor (beta chain) was identified during a study of T cell responses to AZD1222 COVID-19 vaccine. Study results and caveats: Spike-specific TCR breadth and depth went up after people got two AZD1222 doses. Most donors were white British, females outnumbered males, and clonal diversity was possibly underestimated.

Note on this clone: Its specificity is not known.

Generated by immunoSEQ multiplex PCR, the TCRdb table keeps only in-frame clones and is missing some. The table includes 100,000 or so clones, 70% to 90% detected once. The CDR3 length is 12 residues. Between the trimmed V and J ends, which lost 4 bases and 6 bases, there was a span of 10 bases. CDR1 is GTSNPN and CDR2 is SVGIG in the germline V gene (reference sequence). The chain combines TRBV30 with TRBJ2-1; tentatively, D is TRBD2 (5 bases). The clonotype was recovered from an adult in good health. This specimen was peripheral blood, taken on day 0 of AZD1222 vaccination. As DNA, the CDR3 is TGTGCCTGGACGGACTTTGTCAATGAGCAGTTCTTC. Its translation is CAWTDFVNEQFF. Supplemented by reference TRBV30 and TRBJ2-1, the full variable domain reads SQTIHQWPATLVQPVGSPLSLECTVEGTSNPNLYWYRQAAGRGLQLLFYSVGIGQISSEVPQNLSASRPQDRQFILSSKKLLLSDSGFYLCAWTDFVNEQFFGPGTRLTVL.